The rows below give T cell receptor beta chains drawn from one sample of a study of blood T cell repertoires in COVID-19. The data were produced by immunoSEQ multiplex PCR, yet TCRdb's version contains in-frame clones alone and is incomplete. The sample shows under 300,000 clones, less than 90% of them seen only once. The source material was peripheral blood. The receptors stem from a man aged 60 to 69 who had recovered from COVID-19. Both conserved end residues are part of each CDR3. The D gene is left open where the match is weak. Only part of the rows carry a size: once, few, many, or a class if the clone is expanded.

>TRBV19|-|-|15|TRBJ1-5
TGTGCCAGTAGTCCCCAAGCGGGTAGGGGTCAGCCCCAGCATTTT
CASSPQAGRGQPQHF
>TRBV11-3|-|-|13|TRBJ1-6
TGTGCCAGCAGCTTCAACCGGAATTCACCCCTCCACTTT
CASSFNRNSPLHF
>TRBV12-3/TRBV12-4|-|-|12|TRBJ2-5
TGTGCCAGCAGTACACACCCAGAGACCCAGTACTTC
CASSTHPETQYF
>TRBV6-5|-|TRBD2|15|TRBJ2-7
TGTGCCAGCAGACCCTCGAGGCGGGAGGGATACGAGCAGTACTTC
CASRPSRREGYEQYF
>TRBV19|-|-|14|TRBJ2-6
TGTGCCAGTTTGAAGGGGGCTGGGGCCAACGTCCTGACTTTC
CASLKGAGANVLTF
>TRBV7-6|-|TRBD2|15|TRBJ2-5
TGTGCCAGCAAACAACTAGCGGGGAGACAAGAGACCCAGTACTTC
CASKQLAGRQETQYF
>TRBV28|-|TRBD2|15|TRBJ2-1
TGTGCCAGCAGCAAACCGGGACTAGCGTACAATGAGCAGTTCTTC
CASSKPGLAYNEQFF
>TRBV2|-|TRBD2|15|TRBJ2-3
TGTGCCAGCAGTGCAGCCGGGACTAGGGCAAATACGCAGTATTTT
CASSAAGTRANTQYF
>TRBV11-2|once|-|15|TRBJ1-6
TGTGCCAGCAGCCGCCCTGGGGGGGCTAATTCACCCCTCCACTTT
CASSRPGGANSPLHF
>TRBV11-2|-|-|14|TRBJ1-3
TGTGCCAGCAGCTTAGGCGACTCTGGAAACACCATATATTTT
CASSLGDSGNTIYF
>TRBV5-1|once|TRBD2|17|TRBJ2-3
TGCGCCAGCAGCATCGCCGGGACTAGCGGGAGATCCGATACGCAGTATTTT
CASSIAGTSGRSDTQYF
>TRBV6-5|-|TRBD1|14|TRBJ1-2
TGTGCCAGCACCCCAACCGGACAGGGGAAAACCTACACCTTC
CASTPTGQGKTYTF
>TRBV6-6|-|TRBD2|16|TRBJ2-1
TGTGCCAGCAGTTCCCTAGCTAGCGGAGGTCACAATGAGCAGTTCTTC
CASSSLASGGHNEQFF
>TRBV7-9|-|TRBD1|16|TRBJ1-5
TGTGCCAGCAGCTTAGGGTTGGAGGGGGCTCAGCAGCCCCAGCATTTT
CASSLGLEGAQQPQHF
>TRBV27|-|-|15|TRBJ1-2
TGTGCCAGCAGTTTATCAGGCAGGGGTATAGACGGCTACACCTTC
CASSLSGRGIDGYTF